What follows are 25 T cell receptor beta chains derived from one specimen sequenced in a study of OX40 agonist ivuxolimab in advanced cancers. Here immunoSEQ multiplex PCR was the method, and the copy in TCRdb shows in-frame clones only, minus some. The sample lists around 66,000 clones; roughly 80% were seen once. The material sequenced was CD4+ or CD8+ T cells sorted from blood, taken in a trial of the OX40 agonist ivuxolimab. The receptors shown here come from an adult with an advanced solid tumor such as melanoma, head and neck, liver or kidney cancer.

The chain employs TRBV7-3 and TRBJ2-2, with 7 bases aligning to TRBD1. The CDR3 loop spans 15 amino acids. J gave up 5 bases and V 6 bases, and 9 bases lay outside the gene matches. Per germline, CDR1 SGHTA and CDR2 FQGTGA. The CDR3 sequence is CASSPDRDRTGELFF. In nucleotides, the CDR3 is TGTGCCAGCAGTCCTGACAGGGACCGAACCGGGGAGCTGTTTTTT.

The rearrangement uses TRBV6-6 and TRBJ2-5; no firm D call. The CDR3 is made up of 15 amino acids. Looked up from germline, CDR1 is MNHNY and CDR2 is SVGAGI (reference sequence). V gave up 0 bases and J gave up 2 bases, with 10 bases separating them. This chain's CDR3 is CASSYSFAMQETQYF. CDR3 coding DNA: TGTGCCAGCAGTTACTCGTTCGCGATGCAAGAGACCCAGTACTTC.

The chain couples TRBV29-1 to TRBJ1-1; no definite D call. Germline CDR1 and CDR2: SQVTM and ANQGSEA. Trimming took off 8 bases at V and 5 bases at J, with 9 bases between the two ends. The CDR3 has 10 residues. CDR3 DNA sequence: TGCAGCATATTTGATACTGAAGCTTTCTTT. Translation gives CSIFDTEAFF.

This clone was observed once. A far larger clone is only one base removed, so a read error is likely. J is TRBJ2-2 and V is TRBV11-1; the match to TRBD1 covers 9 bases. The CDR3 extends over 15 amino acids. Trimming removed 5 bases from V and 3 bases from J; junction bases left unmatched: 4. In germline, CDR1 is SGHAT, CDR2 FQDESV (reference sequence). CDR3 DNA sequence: TGTGCCAGCAGCCTTCGGGACAGGGACACCGGGGAGCTGTTTTTT. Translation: CASSLRDRDTGELFF.

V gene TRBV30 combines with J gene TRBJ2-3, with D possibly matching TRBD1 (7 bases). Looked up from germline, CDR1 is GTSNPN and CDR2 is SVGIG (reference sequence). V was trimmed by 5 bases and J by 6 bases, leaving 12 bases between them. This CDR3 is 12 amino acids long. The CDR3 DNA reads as TGTGCCTGGTCCAGGGGGGTTGATACGCAGTATTTT. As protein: CAWSRGVDTQYF.

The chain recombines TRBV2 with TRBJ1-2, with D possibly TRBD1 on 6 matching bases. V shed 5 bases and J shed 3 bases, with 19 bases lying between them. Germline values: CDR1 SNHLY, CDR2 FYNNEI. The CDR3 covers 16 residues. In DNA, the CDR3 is TGTGCCAGCAGTACAGGGCGTAAATCGGAGTACTATGGCTACACCTTC. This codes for CASSTGRKSEYYGYTF.

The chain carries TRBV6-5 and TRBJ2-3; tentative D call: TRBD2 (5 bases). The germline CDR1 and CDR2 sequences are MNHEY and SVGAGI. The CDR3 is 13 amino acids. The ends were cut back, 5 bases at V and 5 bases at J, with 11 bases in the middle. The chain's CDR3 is CASSPSRGDTQYF. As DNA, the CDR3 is TGTGCCAGCAGTCCATCCCGGGGAGATACGCAGTATTTT.

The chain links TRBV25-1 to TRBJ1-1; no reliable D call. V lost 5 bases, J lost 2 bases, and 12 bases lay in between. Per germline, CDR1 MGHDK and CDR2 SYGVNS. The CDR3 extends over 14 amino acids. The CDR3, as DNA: TGTGCCAGCAGTCTACAAGGCGGAAACACTGAAGCTTTCTTT. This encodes CASSLQGGNTEAFF.

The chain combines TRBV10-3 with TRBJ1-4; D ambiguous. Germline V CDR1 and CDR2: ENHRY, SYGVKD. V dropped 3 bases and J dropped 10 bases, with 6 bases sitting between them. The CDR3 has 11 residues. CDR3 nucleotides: TGTGCCATCAGTGACGAGGGAAAACTGTTTTTT. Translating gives CAISDEGKLFF.

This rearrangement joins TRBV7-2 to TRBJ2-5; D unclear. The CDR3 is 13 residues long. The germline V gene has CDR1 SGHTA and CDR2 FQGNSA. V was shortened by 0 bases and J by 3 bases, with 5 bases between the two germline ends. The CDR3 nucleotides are TGTGCCAGCAGCTTAGCGTTCAAAGAGACCCAGTACTTC. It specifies CASSLAFKETQYF. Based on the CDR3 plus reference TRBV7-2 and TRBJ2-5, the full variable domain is GAGVSQSPSNKVTEKGKDVELRCDPISGHTALYWYRQSLGQGLEFLIYFQGNSAPDKSGLPSDRFSAERTGGSVSTLTIQRTQQEDSAVYLCASSLAFKETQYFGPGTRLLVL.

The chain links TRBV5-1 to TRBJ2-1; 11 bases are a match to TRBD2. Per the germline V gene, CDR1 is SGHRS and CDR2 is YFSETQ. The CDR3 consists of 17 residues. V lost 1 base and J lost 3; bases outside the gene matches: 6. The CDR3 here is CASSLPQTSGGYNEQFF. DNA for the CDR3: TGCGCCAGCAGCTTGCCCCAAACTAGCGGGGGCTACAATGAGCAGTTCTTC. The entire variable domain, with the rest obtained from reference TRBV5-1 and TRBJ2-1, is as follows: KAGVTQTPRYLIKTRGQQVTLSCSPISGHRSVSWYQQTPGQGLQFLFEYFSETQRNKGNFPGRFSGRQFSNSRSEMNVSTLELGDSALYLCASSLPQTSGGYNEQFFGPGTRLTVL.

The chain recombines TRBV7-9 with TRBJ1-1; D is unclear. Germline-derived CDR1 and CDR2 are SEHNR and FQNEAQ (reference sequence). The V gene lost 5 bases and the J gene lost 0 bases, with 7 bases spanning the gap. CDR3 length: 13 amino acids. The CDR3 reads CASSPWLNTEAFF. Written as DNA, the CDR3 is TGTGCCAGCAGCCCCTGGCTGAACACTGAAGCTTTCTTT.

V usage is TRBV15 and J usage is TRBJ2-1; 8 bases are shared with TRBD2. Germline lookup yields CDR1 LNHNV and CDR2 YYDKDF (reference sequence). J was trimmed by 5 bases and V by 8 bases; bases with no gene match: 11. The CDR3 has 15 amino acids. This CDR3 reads CATAWPGLGHNEQFF. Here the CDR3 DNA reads TGTGCCACCGCCTGGCCGGGACTAGGACACAATGAGCAGTTCTTC.

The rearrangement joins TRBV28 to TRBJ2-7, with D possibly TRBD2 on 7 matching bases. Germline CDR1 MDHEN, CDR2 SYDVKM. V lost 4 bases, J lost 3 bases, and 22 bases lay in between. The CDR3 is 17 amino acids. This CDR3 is CASSSYPSGEGDYEQYF. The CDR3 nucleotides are TGTGCCAGCAGTTCCTATCCCTCGGGGGAGGGGGACTACGAGCAGTACTTC.

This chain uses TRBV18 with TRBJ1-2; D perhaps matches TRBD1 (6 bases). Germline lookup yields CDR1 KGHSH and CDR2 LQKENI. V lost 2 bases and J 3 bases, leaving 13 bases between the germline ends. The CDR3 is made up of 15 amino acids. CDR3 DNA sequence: TGTGCCAGCTCACCAGAGATTTCAGGGGACTATGGCTACACCTTC. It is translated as CASSPEISGDYGYTF.

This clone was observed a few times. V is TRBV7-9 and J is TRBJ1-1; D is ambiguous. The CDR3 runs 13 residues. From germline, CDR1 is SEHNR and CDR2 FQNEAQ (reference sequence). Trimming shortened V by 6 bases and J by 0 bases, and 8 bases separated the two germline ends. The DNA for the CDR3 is TGTGCCAGCAGTCCAACAGTGAACACTGAAGCTTTCTTT. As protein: CASSPTVNTEAFF.

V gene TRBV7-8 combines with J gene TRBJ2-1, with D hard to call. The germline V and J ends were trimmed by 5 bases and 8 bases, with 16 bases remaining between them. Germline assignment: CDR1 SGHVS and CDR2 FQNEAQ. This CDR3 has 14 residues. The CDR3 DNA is TGTGCCAGCAGCGTAGGCGGACGGGTCTATGAGCAGTTCTTC. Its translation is CASSVGGRVYEQFF.

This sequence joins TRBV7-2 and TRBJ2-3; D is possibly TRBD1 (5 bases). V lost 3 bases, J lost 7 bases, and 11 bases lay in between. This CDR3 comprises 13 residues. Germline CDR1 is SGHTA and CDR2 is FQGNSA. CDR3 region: CASSFKGSNTQYF. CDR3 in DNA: TGTGCCAGCAGCTTCAAGGGGTCAAATACGCAGTATTTT.

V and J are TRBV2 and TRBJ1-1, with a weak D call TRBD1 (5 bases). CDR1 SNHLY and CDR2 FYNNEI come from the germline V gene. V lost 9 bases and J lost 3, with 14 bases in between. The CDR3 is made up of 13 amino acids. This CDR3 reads CARSTEGYTEAFF. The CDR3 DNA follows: TGTGCCAGAAGCACGGAGGGGTACACTGAAGCTTTCTTT.

CDR3 DNA: TGTGCCAGCAGCGCCCCGGTGGGGAATGGGGCCAACGTCCTGACTTTC. As protein: CASSAPVGNGANVLTF. The chain recombines TRBV5-4 with TRBJ2-6; D call uncertain. V dropped 4 bases and J dropped 3 bases, with 14 bases sitting between them. The germline CDR1 and CDR2 sequences are SGHNT and YYREEE (reference sequence). The CDR3 sequence is 16 residues long.

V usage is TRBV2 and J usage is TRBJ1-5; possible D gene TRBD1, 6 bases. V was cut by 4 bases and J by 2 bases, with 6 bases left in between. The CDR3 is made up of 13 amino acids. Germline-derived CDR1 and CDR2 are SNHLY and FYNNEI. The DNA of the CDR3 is TGTGCCAGCAGTGGACAGGGCAATCAGCCCCAGCATTTT. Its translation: CASSGQGNQPQHF.

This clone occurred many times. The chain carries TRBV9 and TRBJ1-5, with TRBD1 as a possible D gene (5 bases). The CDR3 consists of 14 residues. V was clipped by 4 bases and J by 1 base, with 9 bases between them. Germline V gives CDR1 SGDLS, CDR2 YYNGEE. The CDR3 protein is CASSPGLSNQPQHF. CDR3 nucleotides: TGTGCCAGCAGCCCAGGGTTGAGCAATCAGCCCCAGCATTTT.

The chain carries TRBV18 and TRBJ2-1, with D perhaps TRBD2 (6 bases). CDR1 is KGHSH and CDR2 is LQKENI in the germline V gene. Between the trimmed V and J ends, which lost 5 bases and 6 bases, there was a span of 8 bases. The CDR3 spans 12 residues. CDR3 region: CASSAGSNEQFF. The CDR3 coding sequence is TGTGCCAGCTCAGCCGGGAGCAATGAGCAGTTCTTC.

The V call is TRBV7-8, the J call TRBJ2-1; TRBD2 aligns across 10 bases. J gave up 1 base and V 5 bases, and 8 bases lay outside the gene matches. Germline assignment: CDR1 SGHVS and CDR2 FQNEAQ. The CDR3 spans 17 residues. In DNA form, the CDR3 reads TGTGCCAGCAGCCCGCAGAGGGGACTAGCGTCCTACAATGAGCAGTTCTTC. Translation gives CASSPQRGLASYNEQFF. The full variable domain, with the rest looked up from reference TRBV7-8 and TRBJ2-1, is GAGVSQSPRYKVAKRGQDVALRCDPISGHVSLFWYQQALGQGPEFLTYFQNEAQLDKSGLPSDRFFAERPEGSVSTLKIQRTQQEDSAVYLCASSPQRGLASYNEQFFGPGTRLTVL.

The chain's CDR3 is CASSSRTSGIETQYF. The CDR3 DNA reads TGTGCCAGCAGCTCACGAACTAGCGGGATTGAGACCCAGTACTTC. The V and J genes are TRBV5-6 and TRBJ2-5; 10 nucleotides match TRBD2. The CDR3 extends over 15 amino acids. V shed 3 bases, J shed 5 bases, and the junction held 7 bases outside the gene matches. CDR1 is SGHDT and CDR2 is YYEEEE in the germline V gene.